This section outlines one T cell receptor beta chain sequence together with its context. PCR employed 60 Vbeta and 13 Jbeta primers. Sequencing used immunoSEQ multiplex PCR; TCRdb keeps in-frame clones, though not all of them. The data hold 100,000 to 150,000 clones, with about 74% observed a single time. These data come from a study of cytomegalovirus exposure and HLA in healthy donors. This CDR3 contains 15 residues. Per germline, CDR1 LNHDA and CDR2 SQIVND (reference sequence). V was cut by 3 bases and J by 1 base, with 9 bases left in between. The chain combines TRBV19 with TRBJ2-2; no clear D gene. Material: PBMCs. This receptor was identified in a woman in her forties or fifties in good health and CMV-seropositive. As DNA, the CDR3 is TGTGCCAGTAGTATGTGGCCTCTGAACACCGGGGAGCTGTTTTTT. The encoded protein is CASSMWPLNTGELFF.